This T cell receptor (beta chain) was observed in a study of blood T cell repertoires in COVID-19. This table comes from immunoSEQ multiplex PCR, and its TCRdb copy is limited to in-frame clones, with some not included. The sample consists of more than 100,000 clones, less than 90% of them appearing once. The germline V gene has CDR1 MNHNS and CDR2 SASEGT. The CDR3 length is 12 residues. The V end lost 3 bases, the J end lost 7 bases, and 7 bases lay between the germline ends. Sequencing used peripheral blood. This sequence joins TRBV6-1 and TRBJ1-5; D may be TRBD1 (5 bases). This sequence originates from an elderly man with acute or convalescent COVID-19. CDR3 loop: CASSDRVQPQHF. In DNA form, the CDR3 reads TGTGCCAGCAGTGACAGGGTACAGCCCCAGCATTTT.